Presented here are 32 T cell receptor beta chains from one specimen sequenced in a study of graft-versus-host responses after intestinal transplantation. Antigens for these TCRs are unknown. Produced via immunoSEQ multiplex PCR; TCRdb's table is partial and in-frame only. The data hold under 150,000 clones, with about nine tenths observed a single time. Material: unstimulated CD4+ T cells sorted from spleen or lymph node cells, obtained before intestinal transplant. The source is a human donor who received an intestinal transplant.

This chain joins TRBV6-5 and TRBJ2-7; 8 bases fit TRBD2. The CDR3 is 15 amino acids. Per germline, CDR1 MNHEY and CDR2 SVGAGI. V lost 7 bases, J lost 4 bases, and 12 bases stayed unmatched. The CDR3 nucleotides read TGTGCCAGCAAAGAGGGTGTAGCGGGACTTTACGAGCAGTACTTC. Translating it yields CASKEGVAGLYEQYF.

V usage is TRBV7-9 and J usage is TRBJ2-7, with 10 bases lining up with TRBD1. Germline trimming cut 5 bases from V and 6 bases from J; bases unmatched to any gene: 1. CDR1 SEHNR and CDR2 FQNEAQ come from the germline V gene (reference sequence). The CDR3 covers 12 residues. The CDR3, as DNA: TGTGCCAGCAGCCGGGACAGGGGCGAGCAGTACTTC. This encodes CASSRDRGEQYF.

In DNA form, the CDR3 reads TGCGCCAGCAGCCAGGTCCCAGGGGGAGGTGACGAAAAACTGTTTTTT. Its protein is CASSQVPGGGDEKLFF. The genes are TRBV4-1 and TRBJ1-4, with 7 bases lining up with TRBD1. Germline V gene sequence: CDR1 MGHRA, CDR2 YSYEKL. CDR3 size: 16 residues. V was pared by 3 bases and J by 8 bases, with 12 bases of the junction left unmatched.

The V and J genes are TRBV6-1 and TRBJ1-2, with D possibly being TRBD1 (6 bases). V lost 5 bases and J lost 1, with 8 bases in between. The germline CDR1 and CDR2 sequences are MNHNS and SASEGT. This CDR3 has 13 residues. Written as DNA, the CDR3 is TGTGCCAGCAGTCTACAGGGTAACTATGGCTACACCTTC. This gives the protein CASSLQGNYGYTF.

This chain uses TRBV29-1 with TRBJ1-1; D uncertain. This CDR3 is built from 14 residues. The V and J ends lost 2 bases and 1 base respectively, with 11 bases between them. Germline assignment: CDR1 SQVTM and CDR2 ANQGSEA. The DNA for the CDR3 is TGCAGCGTTGAACCGCGTTCGCGGAACACTGAAGCTTTCTTT. It is translated as CSVEPRSRNTEAFF.

On this clone itself: This specimen includes other DNA sequences encoding the same CDR3. This chain links TRBV18 with TRBJ1-6; D is perhaps TRBD1 (6 bases). CDR1 and CDR2 from the germline V gene are KGHSH and LQKENI. The CDR3 is 15 residues long. V was cut by 6 bases and J by 7 bases, with 16 bases left in between. CDR3 amino acids: CASSYDRTFNSPLHF. Written as DNA, the CDR3 is TGTGCCAGCTCGTATGACAGGACCTTCAATTCACCCCTCCACTTT. Full variable domain (outside the CDR3, taken from reference TRBV18 and TRBJ1-6): NAGVMQNPRHLVRRRGQEARLRCSPMKGHSHVYWYRQLPEEGLKFMVYLQKENIIDESGMPKERFSAEFPKEGPSILRIQQVVRGDSAAYFCASSYDRTFNSPLHFGNGTRLTVT.

The genes are TRBV13 and TRBJ2-2, with 8 bases aligning to TRBD2. Unmatched junction bases numbered 11, after V lost 5 bases and J lost 3 bases. The CDR3 runs to 17 residues. In germline, CDR1 is PRHDT, CDR2 FYEKMQ (reference sequence). The CDR3 coding sequence is TGTGCCAGCAGCCCATCCTCGACTAGCGCCTACACCGGGGAGCTGTTTTTT. Encoded protein: CASSPSSTSAYTGELFF.

The chain uses TRBV30 and TRBJ1-6; 7 nucleotides align to TRBD1. The CDR3 spans 13 residues. V shed 3 bases, J shed 8 bases, and the junction held 4 bases outside the gene matches. Germline assignment: CDR1 GTSNPN and CDR2 SVGIG (reference sequence). CDR3 sequence reads: CAWRATGDSPLHF. CDR3 sequence (DNA): TGTGCCTGGAGGGCTACAGGGGATTCACCCCTCCACTTT.

This chain joins TRBV28 and TRBJ2-3; the match to TRBD1 covers 10 bases. After removal of 6 bases from V and 3 bases from J, the junction contained 6 bases not matched to a gene. Looked up from germline, CDR1 is MDHEN and CDR2 is SYDVKM. This CDR3 is built from 15 residues. In nucleotides, the CDR3 is TGTGCCAGCAGCCACCAGGGACAGGGGACAGATACGCAGTATTTT. Protein product: CASSHQGQGTDTQYF. The full variable domain, in which reference TRBV28 and TRBJ2-3 provide the parts outside the CDR3, is DVKVTQSSRYLVKRTGEKVFLECVQDMDHENMFWYRQDPGLGLRLIYFSYDVKMKEKGDIPEGYSVSREKKERFSLILESASTNQTSMYLCASSHQGQGTDTQYFGPGTRLTVL.

This rearrangement joins TRBV7-3 to TRBJ2-1, with D possibly TRBD1 on 6 matching bases. CDR1 SGHTA and CDR2 FQGTGA come from the germline V gene. The ends were cut back, 5 bases at V and 8 bases at J, with 13 bases in the middle. CDR3 length: 13 residues. The CDR3 DNA reads TGTGCCAGCAGCCGTCTAACAGGGCATGAGCAGTTCTTC. Translating gives CASSRLTGHEQFF.

This chain uses TRBV2 with TRBJ2-1; 7 bases are a match to TRBD2. CDR1 and CDR2 from the germline V gene are SNHLY and FYNNEI. This CDR3 contains 14 residues. V was clipped by 8 bases and J by 9 bases; unmatched bases: 13. The CDR3 region is CASENGGMRGEQFF. The CDR3 DNA follows: TGTGCCAGCGAAAACGGGGGGATGCGCGGTGAGCAGTTCTTC.

This rearrangement joins TRBV9 to TRBJ2-7; a possible D gene is TRBD2 (5 bases). The CDR3 covers 13 residues. Germline CDR1 reads SGDLS; CDR2 reads YYNGEE. V dropped 0 bases and J dropped 3 bases, with 7 bases sitting between them. The CDR3 is CASSVGLNYEQYF. Written as DNA, the CDR3 is TGTGCCAGCAGCGTAGGACTAAACTACGAGCAGTACTTC.

The chain couples TRBV10-2 to TRBJ2-7; weak D call: TRBD2 (7 bases). CDR1 is WSHSY and CDR2 is SAAADI in the germline V gene. The CDR3 loop spans 14 amino acids. V lost 3 bases and J lost 2, with 11 bases in between. The DNA of the CDR3 is TGCGCCAGCAGTGAAGGGGGGGGACCCTACGAGCAGTACTTC. Protein product: CASSEGGGPYEQYF.

The genes are TRBV6-6 and TRBJ2-7, with TRBD2 matching 8 bases. This CDR3 is 16 amino acids long. Germline V gene lookup returns CDR1 MNHNY and CDR2 SVGAGI (reference sequence). Trimming took 0 bases from V and 2 from J; bases not matched to a gene: 6. The CDR3 DNA sequence: TGTGCCAGCAGTTACTCCCGGGGGGGGGCGACCTACGAGCAGTACTTC. Translation gives CASSYSRGGATYEQYF.

The V call is TRBV5-1, the J call TRBJ2-1; possibly TRBD2 for D (6 bases). Germline V lookup: CDR1 SGHRS, CDR2 YFSETQ. V was trimmed by 4 bases and J by 8 bases, leaving 10 bases between them. The CDR3 covers 12 residues. As DNA, the CDR3 is TGCGCCAGCAGCCCGGAGCGGGATGAGCAGTTCTTC. As protein: CASSPERDEQFF.

This chain uses TRBV7-2 with TRBJ1-6, with D possibly being TRBD1 (6 bases). The V end lost 5 bases, the J end lost 0 bases, and 8 bases lay between the germline ends. This CDR3 has 15 residues. Germline V gives CDR1 SGHTA, CDR2 FQGNSA. The CDR3 sequence: CASSPRGSYNSPLHF. The CDR3 DNA sequence: TGTGCCAGCAGCCCCAGGGGCTCCTATAATTCACCCCTCCACTTT.

This clone appeared a single time. The chain recombines TRBV5-5 with TRBJ1-5; D is possibly TRBD1 (5 bases). The CDR3 is 14 amino acids. Deletions cut 3 bases from V and 5 bases from J, with 12 bases between. Germline loops: CDR1 SGHKS, CDR2 YYEKEE (reference sequence). Written as DNA, the CDR3 is TGTGCCAGCAGCTGGGGGGGGATAGATCAGCCCCAGCATTTT. This sequence encodes CASSWGGIDQPQHF.

The chain couples TRBV7-9 to TRBJ1-4; TRBD1 might be the D (5 bases). This CDR3 spans 15 amino acids. Germline assignment: CDR1 SEHNR and CDR2 FQNEAQ (reference sequence). V lost 2 bases and J 6 bases, leaving 13 bases between the germline ends. The CDR3 nucleotides are TGTGCCAGCAGCTTAAGGGGTACTACTTATGAAAAACTGTTTTTT. Translating gives CASSLRGTTYEKLFF.

The rearrangement uses TRBV5-8 and TRBJ2-2; 8 nucleotides match TRBD1. CDR3 length equals 15 residues. Trimming at V came to 4 bases and at J to 2 bases, leaving 4 bases not matched to a gene. Germline CDR1 reads SGHTS; CDR2 reads YDEGEE. The CDR3 bases are TGTGCCAGCAGCATCGGACAGGGAAACACCGGGGAGCTGTTTTTT. Amino acids: CASSIGQGNTGELFF.

The genes are TRBV7-2 and TRBJ2-5; possibly TRBD2 for D (7 bases). The V end was cut by 3 bases, the J end by 5 bases, with 19 bases between. Germline V gene data show CDR1 as SGHTA and CDR2 as FQGNSA. The CDR3 has 16 residues. DNA for the CDR3: TGTGCCAGCAGCTTTCCTGGACTAGGGGGGATTGAGACCCAGTACTTC. It specifies CASSFPGLGGIETQYF.

The chain has TRBV7-7 and TRBJ2-5; D unresolved. The V and J ends lost 1 base and 2 bases respectively, with 11 bases between them. The germline V gene has CDR1 SSHAT and CDR2 FNYEAQ (reference sequence). The CDR3 totals 15 residues. In DNA, the CDR3 is TGTGCCAGCAGCTTAGTGCCAGGCCCTCAAGAGACCCAGTACTTC. Translating gives CASSLVPGPQETQYF. Drawing the rest from reference TRBV7-7 and TRBJ2-5, the complete variable domain is GAGVSQSPRYKVTKRGQDVTLRCDPISSHATLYWYQQALGQGPEFLTYFNYEAQPDKSGLPSDRFSAERPEGSISTLTIQRTEQRDSAMYRCASSLVPGPQETQYFGPGTRLLVL.

This sequence joins TRBV30 and TRBJ2-1, with 8 nucleotides matching TRBD2. The CDR3 covers 14 residues. Germline CDR1 is GTSNPN and CDR2 is SVGIG (reference sequence). With 3 bases clipped from V and 2 bases from J, the junction kept 3 bases outside the gene matches. The CDR3 DNA reads as TGTGCCTGGAGCTCGGGGGGGGCCTACAATGAGCAGTTCTTC. Its protein is CAWSSGGAYNEQFF.

This clone was seen more than once but under ten times. The V call is TRBV5-1, the J call TRBJ2-2; 7 bases are shared with TRBD1. There are 14 residues in the CDR3. Germline V gives CDR1 SGHRS, CDR2 YFSETQ. V shed 7 bases, J shed 4 bases, and the junction held 7 bases outside the gene matches. The CDR3 protein is CASEGQVFTGELFF. For the CDR3, the DNA is TGCGCCAGCGAAGGACAGGTTTTCACCGGGGAGCTGTTTTTT. The whole variable domain, remainder taken from reference TRBV5-1 and TRBJ2-2, is KAGVTQTPRYLIKTRGQQVTLSCSPISGHRSVSWYQQTPGQGLQFLFEYFSETQRNKGNFPGRFSGRQFSNSRSEMNVSTLELGDSALYLCASEGQVFTGELFFGEGSRLTVL.

This chain links TRBV7-6 with TRBJ2-7; TRBD2 aligns across 10 bases. Germline CDR1 and CDR2: SGHVS and FNYEAQ. The CDR3 consists of 16 residues. After removal of 5 bases from V and 5 bases from J, the junction contained 12 bases not matched to a gene. This CDR3 reads CASSVLSGTSVDEQYF. In nucleotides, the CDR3 is TGTGCCAGCAGCGTACTTTCCGGGACTAGCGTCGACGAGCAGTACTTC.

This clone has only one observation. The rearrangement joins TRBV5-1 to TRBJ2-5; 8 bases are shared with TRBD2. V shed 5 bases and J 5 bases; nucleotides not matched to a gene: 11. Germline CDR1 is SGHRS and CDR2 is YFSETQ. The length of the CDR3 is 15 residues. CDR3 sequence reads: CASSPTGGARETQYF. CDR3 in DNA: TGCGCCAGCAGTCCTACCGGGGGGGCCCGGGAGACCCAGTACTTC.

The V call is TRBV25-1, the J call TRBJ2-2, with 8 bases fitting TRBD1. Germline V gives CDR1 MGHDK, CDR2 SYGVNS. The CDR3 contains 16 residues. V was pared by 3 bases and J by 6 bases, with 9 bases of the junction left unmatched. CDR3 bases: TGTGCCAGCAGTGATAAGGACAGGGTCACCCCCGGGGAGCTGTTTTTT. Translation gives CASSDKDRVTPGELFF.

This chain uses TRBV5-4 with TRBJ2-3, with D perhaps TRBD2 (6 bases). Germline V lookup: CDR1 SGHNT, CDR2 YYREEE (reference sequence). The CDR3 extends over 16 amino acids. V lost 4 bases and J 1 base, leaving 16 bases between the germline ends. DNA of the CDR3: TGTGCCAGCAGCGACGCTAGCGCGCGAGGCACAGATACGCAGTATTTT. Protein product: CASSDASARGTDTQYF.

This chain joins TRBV11-3 and TRBJ1-1, with 7 bases aligning to TRBD1. CDR1 SGHNT and CDR2 YENEEA come from the germline V gene. The CDR3 totals 13 residues. After removal of 1 base from V and 8 bases from J, the junction contained 4 bases not matched to a gene. CDR3 nucleotide sequence: TGTGCCAGCAGCTTAGGTGGGACAGCCGAAGCTTTCTTT. It translates to CASSLGGTAEAFF.

The V gene is TRBV6-1, the J gene TRBJ2-7; 7 nucleotides agree with TRBD2. This CDR3 region has 15 residues. J was trimmed by 0 bases and V by 5 bases; bases with no gene match: 7. CDR1 MNHNS and CDR2 SASEGT come from the germline V gene. The CDR3 reads CASSLAGESSYEQYF. CDR3 nucleotides: TGTGCCAGCAGTTTAGCGGGTGAGAGCTCCTACGAGCAGTACTTC.

The chain recombines TRBV4-1 with TRBJ2-7; 8 bases map to TRBD1. Per the germline V gene, CDR1 is MGHRA and CDR2 is YSYEKL. The CDR3 sequence is 15 residues long. After removal of 4 bases from V and 3 bases from J, the junction contained 8 bases not matched to a gene. The CDR3 nucleotides read TGCGCCAGCAGCCCCCAAGGGACAGGCCGCTACGAGCAGTACTTC. Its protein is CASSPQGTGRYEQYF.

Of note for this clone: One end of the junction fails to match germline, which may point to a read error. The chain recombines TRBV9 with TRBJ2-7, with D perhaps TRBD1 (5 bases). The CDR3 is 9 amino acids. Germline CDR1 reads SGDLS; CDR2 reads YYNGEE. This CDR3 is CASSKTAPF. In DNA, the CDR3 is TGTGCCAGCAGTAAGACAGCCCCGTTC.

For this clone: The same CDR3 is also encoded by other DNA sequences in this sample. The gene calls are TRBV20-1 and TRBJ1-2; no clear D gene. V lost 2 bases and J lost 2, with 3 bases in between. The CDR3 contains 11 residues. Germline V lookup: CDR1 DFQATT, CDR2 SNEGSKA (reference sequence). The CDR3 spells CSARQNYGYTF. The CDR3 nucleotides read TGCAGTGCTAGACAGAACTATGGCTACACCTTC.